This passage covers 24 T cell receptor beta chains from one sample sequenced in a study of PD-L1 blockade in urothelial cancer. Profiling relied on immunoSEQ multiplex PCR, and the TCRdb table lists in-frame clones only, not all of them. In the table there are about 36,000 clones, roughly 80% of which are singletons. The time point here: peripheral blood 6 weeks after treatment start. This sample comprised PBMCs, obtained around atezolizumab (anti-PD-L1) treatment. These receptors were taken from a man in his forties with urothelial cancer.

V usage is TRBV6-6 and J usage is TRBJ2-7; the match to TRBD2 covers 10 bases. The CDR3 length is 15 residues. CDR1 MNHNY and CDR2 SVGAGI come from the germline V gene (reference sequence). V was clipped by 4 bases and J by 2 bases; unmatched bases: 5. CDR3 protein: CASSSEAGGPYEQYF. Here the CDR3 DNA reads TGTGCCAGCAGTTCCGAAGCGGGAGGGCCCTACGAGCAGTACTTC.

The chain links TRBV18 to TRBJ1-4; 9 bases are a match to TRBD1. Germline CDR1 reads KGHSH; CDR2 reads LQKENI. V gave up 6 bases and J gave up 7 bases; unmatched junction bases: 6. CDR3 size: 14 residues. CDR3 DNA sequence: TGTGCCAGCTCTCTAAACAGGGGGCGTGAAAAACTGTTTTTT. Its translation: CASSLNRGREKLFF. Filled out from reference TRBV18 and TRBJ1-4, the complete variable domain reads NAGVMQNPRHLVRRRGQEARLRCSPMKGHSHVYWYRQLPEEGLKFMVYLQKENIIDESGMPKERFSAEFPKEGPSILRIQQVVRGDSAAYFCASSLNRGREKLFFGSGTQLSVL.

The V gene is TRBV6-5, the J gene TRBJ1-3, with D hard to call. Germline lookup yields CDR1 MNHEY and CDR2 SVGAGI. The CDR3 consists of 13 residues. V dropped 5 bases and J dropped 3 bases, with 8 bases sitting between them. In DNA, the CDR3 is TGTGCCAGCAGTGCTAGCTTTGGAAACACCATATATTTT. Its translation: CASSASFGNTIYF.

In the case of this clone: One end of the junction does not line up with germline, which may come from a read error. The rearrangement links TRBV27 to TRBJ2-2; TRBD2 might be the D (5 bases). Germline CDR1 MNHEY, CDR2 SMNVEV (reference sequence). The CDR3 is 14 amino acids. The CDR3: CTACVRGNTGELFF. The CDR3 nucleotides read TGCACAGCTTGCGTACGGGGAAACACCGGGGAGCTGTTTTTT.

This chain uses TRBV19 with TRBJ1-1; D ambiguous. From germline, CDR1 is LNHDA and CDR2 SQIVND (reference sequence). V was shortened by 3 bases and J by 0 bases, with 8 bases between the two germline ends. The CDR3 totals 14 residues. CDR3 sequence (DNA): TGTGCCAGTAGTATTTGGGGAGTGAACACTGAAGCTTTCTTT. This translates into CASSIWGVNTEAFF.

The chain carries TRBV2 and TRBJ1-1, with a possible D match to TRBD1 (6 bases). This CDR3 region has 13 residues. CDR1 and CDR2 (germline): SNHLY, FYNNEI. With 11 bases removed from V and 0 bases from J, the gap between germline ends came to 13 bases. CDR3: CARGGQVNTEAFF. For the CDR3, the DNA is TGTGCCCGGGGGGGGCAGGTGAACACTGAAGCTTTCTTT.

The genes are TRBV20-1 and TRBJ2-7, with D unclear. Germline assignment: CDR1 DFQATT and CDR2 SNEGSKA (reference sequence). V was trimmed by 5 bases and J by 12 bases, leaving 14 bases between them. This CDR3 has 10 residues. In DNA form, the CDR3 reads TGCAGTGCTCCAGAGGCATGCTGGTACTTC. Its protein is CSAPEACWYF.

The chain carries TRBV6-1 and TRBJ1-3; no clear D. The CDR3 contains 18 residues. Germline CDR1 and CDR2: MNHNS and SASEGT. Trimming shortened V by 4 bases and J by 0 bases, and 19 bases separated the two germline ends. Written as DNA, the CDR3 is TGTGCCAGCAGTGTCGGCAGAGGCCACTCAAGCTCTGGAAACACCATATATTTT. Translating it yields CASSVGRGHSSSGNTIYF.

As DNA, the CDR3 is TGTGCCAGCAGTTTATATCGACAGGGTGGGCAGCCCCAGCATTTT. This gives the protein CASSLYRQGGQPQHF. The chain employs TRBV28 and TRBJ1-5, with 7 bases fitting TRBD1. Germline trimming cut 1 base from V and 7 bases from J; bases unmatched to any gene: 7. The CDR3 is 15 residues long. Germline lookup yields CDR1 MDHEN and CDR2 SYDVKM.

The chain joins TRBV11-2 to TRBJ2-7; 8 bases match TRBD1. Germline CDR1 reads SGHAT; CDR2 reads FQNNGV. The length of the CDR3 is 15 residues. V lost 2 bases and J lost 2; bases outside the gene matches: 5. CDR3 sequence (DNA): TGTGCCAGCAGCTTACCCGGACAGGGAACCTACGAGCAGTACTTC. Protein product: CASSLPGQGTYEQYF.

The chain carries TRBV18 and TRBJ2-7; 9 bases line up with TRBD1. This CDR3 region has 15 residues. Germline V gene data show CDR1 as KGHSH and CDR2 as LQKENI. V was clipped by 0 bases and J by 7 bases; unmatched bases: 7. CDR3 sequence (DNA): TGTGCCAGCTCACCACCGGGACAGGGTGGAGAAGAGCAGTACTTC. Translated: CASSPPGQGGEEQYF.

The J gene is TRBJ1-5, the V gene TRBV6-1; 7 nucleotides agree with TRBD1. The CDR3 spans 17 residues. Germline V CDR1 and CDR2: MNHNS, SASEGT. V lost 0 bases to trimming and J lost 0 bases; unmatched junction nucleotides: 5. In nucleotides, the CDR3 is TGTGCCAGCAGTGAAGCGGGGGACAGATATAGCAATCAGCCCCAGCATTTT. This gives the protein CASSEAGDRYSNQPQHF.

This chain joins TRBV5-4 and TRBJ2-5, with D maybe TRBD1 (6 bases). The CDR3 contains 15 residues. The V gene's germline CDR1 is SGHNT and CDR2 YYREEE (reference sequence). V lost 4 bases, J lost 1 base, and 14 bases lay in between. CDR3: CASSPQGGFQETQYF. The CDR3 DNA reads as TGTGCCAGCAGCCCCCAAGGGGGTTTCCAAGAGACCCAGTACTTC.

V gene TRBV7-8 combines with J gene TRBJ1-5; tentative D call: TRBD1 (6 bases). CDR3 length: 13 amino acids. V was pared by 0 bases and J by 7 bases, with 7 bases between. CDR1 is SGHVS, CDR2 FQNEAQ, per germline. CDR3 amino acids: CASSLAGGQPQHF. CDR3 DNA: TGTGCCAGCAGCTTAGCAGGGGGACAGCCCCAGCATTTT.

The chain combines TRBV14 with TRBJ2-2, with TRBD2 matching over 10 bases. Looked up from germline, CDR1 is SGHDN and CDR2 is FVKESK. This CDR3 region has 14 residues. The junction had 1 base not matched to a gene; V was cut back by 1 base and J by 8 bases. The CDR3 loop is CASSQALAGGELFF. In nucleotides, the CDR3 is TGTGCCAGCAGCCAAGCACTAGCGGGAGGGGAGCTGTTTTTT.

This sequence joins TRBV4-1 and TRBJ1-4; 11 positions match TRBD1. V shed 4 bases and J 7 bases; nucleotides not matched to a gene: 5. The CDR3 runs to 15 residues. Germline CDR1 and CDR2: MGHRA and YSYEKL. The CDR3 is CASSPFGTGGEKLFF. Written as DNA, the CDR3 is TGCGCCAGCAGCCCGTTCGGGACAGGGGGTGAAAAACTGTTTTTT.

This clone was seen just once. J is TRBJ2-5 and V is TRBV23-1, with 12 bases identical to TRBD2. TRBV23-1 is classed as an ORF, of uncertain function. This CDR3 is 18 amino acids long. V shed 10 bases, J shed 5 bases, and the junction held 20 bases outside the gene matches. Here the CDR3 reads CAKGPGLAGLSDLETQYF. In nucleotides, the CDR3 is TGCGCCAAAGGGCCGGGACTAGCGGGTTTAAGTGATTTGGAGACCCAGTACTTC.

This clone was detected only a few times. CDR3 nucleotides: TGTGCCAGCATAGGTCGGGGGTTCAACAATGAGCAGTTCTTC. The encoded protein is CASIGRGFNNEQFF. The genes are TRBV27 and TRBJ2-1, with D possibly being TRBD2 (6 bases). CDR1 and CDR2 (germline): MNHEY, SMNVEV (reference sequence). The CDR3 length is 14 residues. Trimming stripped 7 bases from V and 5 bases from J, with 15 bases between.

This clone was seen a handful of times. The J gene is TRBJ2-7, the V gene TRBV6-6, with 11 bases identical to TRBD1. V shed 6 bases and J 7 bases; nucleotides not matched to a gene: 11. CDR3 size: 15 residues. CDR1 is MNHNY and CDR2 is SVGAGI in the germline V gene (reference sequence). The CDR3 reads CASSADRGQSGEQYF. CDR3 DNA sequence: TGTGCCAGCAGCGCGGACAGGGGGCAATCGGGGGAGCAGTACTTC.

A few counts support this clone. The chain employs TRBV27 and TRBJ2-7, with unresolved D. The CDR3 is made up of 18 amino acids. CDR1 is MNHEY and CDR2 is SMNVEV in the germline V gene (reference sequence). Deletions cut 6 bases from V and 4 bases from J, with 28 bases between. In nucleotides, the CDR3 is TGTGCCAGCAGCGTGAGGCCTCCTACGGTTAGCATATCATACGAGCAGTACTTC. Translating it yields CASSVRPPTVSISYEQYF.

V usage is TRBV12-5 and J usage is TRBJ2-1, with TRBD2 identical over 10 bases. This CDR3 comprises 15 residues. Germline CDR1 reads LGHNT; CDR2 reads FRNRAP. V dropped 6 bases and J dropped 5; count of bases not matched to a gene: 7. This CDR3 reads CASGPSGSLNNEQFF. CDR3 coding DNA: TGTGCTAGTGGCCCTAGCGGGAGTCTGAACAATGAGCAGTTCTTC.

The rearrangement links TRBV28 to TRBJ1-5, with TRBD1 matching 9 bases. V lost 7 bases and J lost 4; bases outside the gene matches: 8. The CDR3 runs to 15 residues. Per germline, CDR1 MDHEN and CDR2 SYDVKM. The CDR3 reads CASIPGTGINQPQHF. The CDR3, as DNA: TGTGCCAGCATCCCCGGGACAGGGATTAATCAGCCCCAGCATTTT.

The rearrangement uses TRBV5-4 and TRBJ1-5, with a possible D match to TRBD1 (5 bases). The length of the CDR3 is 15 residues. Trimming pared 0 bases from V and 7 bases from J, leaving 14 bases between. Germline loops: CDR1 SGHNT, CDR2 YYREEE (reference sequence). The CDR3 bases are TGTGCCAGCAGCTTGGAGGTGGGAGGGGACCAGCCCCAGCATTTT. Protein sequence: CASSLEVGGDQPQHF.

V and J are TRBV29-1 and TRBJ2-5, with D perhaps TRBD2 (6 bases). This CDR3 comprises 13 residues. V lost 2 bases and J 5 bases, leaving 12 bases between the germline ends. Per germline, CDR1 SQVTM and CDR2 ANQGSEA. The CDR3 here is CSVERSAGETQYF. CDR3 in DNA: TGCAGCGTTGAACGGTCAGCGGGCGAGACCCAGTACTTC.